The 27 T cell receptor beta chains in this list originate from one sample, sequenced in a study of synovial regulatory T cells in juvenile arthritis. Sequencing was performed with immunoSEQ multiplex PCR; in TCRdb, only in-frame clones are kept and a portion is missing. The table lists 9,000 to 10,000 clones. Sequenced sample: Treg cells from blood. Indicated subset: remaining (HLA-DR-negative) circulating blood Treg cells. All receptors derive from a donor younger than 30 with juvenile idiopathic arthritis.

The genes are TRBV27 and TRBJ1-6; with no DNA, the TCRdb D assignment of TRBD1 cannot be verified. CDR1 is MNHEY, CDR2 SMNVEV, per germline (reference sequence). The CDR3 sequence is 14 residues long. There is no recorded DNA. CDR3 in amino acids: CASRVSGYNSPLHF.

The chain uses TRBV5-1 and TRBJ2-3; TCRdb indicates TRBD1, and absent DNA this call remains unverified. The CDR3 spans 13 residues. The record lacks a DNA sequence. Germline loops: CDR1 SGHRS, CDR2 YFSETQ. This CDR3 is CASSLLTGDTQYF.

CDR3 region: CASSDPGLGHEQYF. V gene TRBV2 combines with J gene TRBJ2-7. CDR1 is SNHLY and CDR2 is FYNNEI in the germline V gene. The CDR3 runs 14 residues. The nucleotide record is missing.

The rearrangement joins TRBV19 to TRBJ1-5; the D call of TRBD1 rests on TCRdb alone, since no DNA is present to check it. In germline, CDR1 is LNHDA, CDR2 SQIVND (reference sequence). The CDR3 totals 16 residues. No DNA sequence was recorded. The CDR3 protein is CASRLSDTLLGQPQHF. Combining the CDR3 with reference TRBV19 and TRBJ1-5 gives the whole variable domain DGGITQSPKYLFRKEGQNVTLSCEQNLNHDAMYWYRQDPGQGLRLIYYSQIVNDFQKGDIAEGYSVSREKKESFPLTVTSAQKNPTAFYLCASRLSDTLLGQPQHFGDGTRLSIL.

The rearrangement links TRBV19 to TRBJ2-2; TCRdb outputs TRBD1, but without DNA this stays unchecked. The CDR3 loop spans 14 amino acids. Nucleotide data are not available. The V gene's germline CDR1 is LNHDA and CDR2 SQIVND (reference sequence). The CDR3 reads CASVRQGSTGELFF.

This chain links TRBV5-1 with TRBJ2-7; with no DNA, the TCRdb D assignment of TRBD1 cannot be verified. The CDR3 runs to 12 residues. The DNA is not on file. CDR1 and CDR2 from the germline V gene are SGHRS and YFSETQ. The CDR3 is CASSVTGDEQYF.

V is TRBV19 and J is TRBJ2-3. The CDR3 spans 14 residues. DNA was not recorded. Germline assignment: CDR1 LNHDA and CDR2 SQIVND (reference sequence). The CDR3 sequence is CASRLTVKSDTQYF.

The gene calls are TRBV4-2 and TRBJ2-1. The germline gives CDR1 LGHNA, CDR2 YNFKEQ. This CDR3 comprises 13 residues. No DNA appears here. The CDR3: CASSLSEGNEQFF.

This chain joins TRBV4-3 and TRBJ2-7; TCRdb gives TRBD2 as the D gene, but with no DNA this cannot be confirmed. Germline V gene lookup returns CDR1 LGHNA and CDR2 YSLEER. The CDR3 is 14 residues long. Only the protein is available. The CDR3 sequence is CASSQLAGPGEQYF.

The rearrangement joins TRBV6-1 to TRBJ1-5; TCRdb selects TRBD1, and the lack of DNA leaves this call unchecked. CDR1 and CDR2 from the germline V gene are MNHNS and SASEGT. The CDR3 sequence is 13 residues long. The protein alone is recorded here. CDR3 in amino acids: CASGQAITQPQHF.

This chain connects TRBV28 to TRBJ2-7; TCRdb lists TRBD1, though no DNA is available to test this call. Germline V lookup: CDR1 MDHEN, CDR2 SYDVKM. This CDR3 is 14 amino acids long. This entry has no DNA. CDR3 region: CASSPNRVTYEQYF.

The J gene is TRBJ1-2, the V gene TRBV27; absent DNA, TCRdb's TRBD1 call cannot be checked. Germline values: CDR1 MNHEY, CDR2 SMNVEV (reference sequence). CDR3 length: 15 amino acids. The protein alone is recorded here. This CDR3 reads CASSFIGQGREGYTF.

The CDR3 protein is CASSPGGEGGEQYF. The rearrangement uses TRBV28 and TRBJ2-7. Germline CDR1 is MDHEN and CDR2 is SYDVKM. CDR3 length: 14 residues. There is no recorded DNA.

The gene calls are TRBV19 and TRBJ1-1; the D call of TRBD1 rests on TCRdb alone, since no DNA is present to check it. Germline lookup yields CDR1 LNHDA and CDR2 SQIVND (reference sequence). This CDR3 has 14 residues. The DNA is unrecorded. CDR3 protein: CASSIDHRGLEAFF. Combining the CDR3 with reference TRBV19 and TRBJ1-1 gives the whole variable domain DGGITQSPKYLFRKEGQNVTLSCEQNLNHDAMYWYRQDPGQGLRLIYYSQIVNDFQKGDIAEGYSVSREKKESFPLTVTSAQKNPTAFYLCASSIDHRGLEAFFGQGTRLTVV.

The chain employs TRBV2 and TRBJ1-2. Germline CDR1 is SNHLY and CDR2 is FYNNEI. The length of the CDR3 is 13 residues. The DNA is not on file. This chain's CDR3 is CASSRDSRYGYTF.

The J gene is TRBJ1-3, the V gene TRBV6-6; without DNA, the TCRdb call of TRBD1 cannot be checked. The germline gives CDR1 MNHNY, CDR2 SVGAGI (reference sequence). This CDR3 spans 14 amino acids. A DNA sequence was not provided. CDR3 region: CASSWGTGGNTIYF.

The chain uses TRBV5-1 and TRBJ1-2; TCRdb reports TRBD1, a call that lacks DNA to check it against. Germline CDR1 and CDR2: SGHRS and YFSETQ. There are 13 residues in the CDR3. This entry has no DNA. This CDR3 is CASSLQGNYGYTF.

J is TRBJ2-7 and V is TRBV10-3; TCRdb selects TRBD2, and the lack of DNA leaves this call unchecked. The CDR3 is 15 residues long. No nucleotide data were recorded. Germline assignment: CDR1 ENHRY and CDR2 SYGVKD. The CDR3: CAISELAGGIYEQYF.

The rearrangement uses TRBV28 and TRBJ1-2. The CDR3 totals 12 residues. Only the protein sequence is given. Germline V gene lookup returns CDR1 MDHEN and CDR2 SYDVKM. The CDR3 protein is CASSSALYGYTF.

This sequence joins TRBV19 and TRBJ1-5; the TCRdb D gene call, TRBD1, has no DNA to confirm it. The CDR3 spans 17 residues. No DNA appears here. The germline CDR1 and CDR2 sequences are LNHDA and SQIVND (reference sequence). The CDR3 here is CASSIDWGQGRNQPQHF.

The rearrangement links TRBV6-6 to TRBJ2-1. Germline V gives CDR1 MNHNY, CDR2 SVGAGI (reference sequence). The CDR3 runs to 12 residues. No DNA accompanies this entry. CDR3 loop: CASRGSSGEQFF.

The CDR3 spells CASSPLRADTQYF. The gene calls are TRBV18 and TRBJ2-3; the D call from TCRdb, TRBD2, cannot be confirmed without DNA. Germline CDR1 reads KGHSH; CDR2 reads LQKENI. The CDR3 totals 13 residues. The nucleotide record is missing. Looking up the rest from reference TRBV18 and TRBJ2-3 gives the full variable domain: NAGVMQNPRHLVRRRGQEARLRCSPMKGHSHVYWYRQLPEEGLKFMVYLQKENIIDESGMPKERFSAEFPKEGPSILRIQQVVRGDSAAYFCASSPLRADTQYFGPGTRLTVL.

The CDR3 here is CASSPPGTGSGANVLTF. The chain has TRBV4-1 and TRBJ2-6; TCRdb picks TRBD1, but there is no DNA to check that call. Germline V gives CDR1 MGHRA, CDR2 YSYEKL. This CDR3 contains 17 residues. The DNA sequence is not available.

The chain combines TRBV18 with TRBJ2-7; TCRdb indicates TRBD1, and absent DNA this call remains unverified. The germline gives CDR1 KGHSH, CDR2 LQKENI. There are 14 residues in the CDR3. No DNA has been recorded. CDR3 amino acids: CASSRSSTAYEQYF.

This chain joins TRBV6-6 and TRBJ1-1; TCRdb names TRBD1, which stays unverified in the absence of DNA. There are 15 residues in the CDR3. DNA was not recorded. Germline lookup yields CDR1 MNHNY and CDR2 SVGAGI (reference sequence). CDR3 sequence: CASSYPTGGADEAFF.

The chain uses TRBV11-2 and TRBJ2-7. CDR1 is SGHAT, CDR2 FQNNGV, per germline. This CDR3 comprises 14 residues. No nucleotide data were recorded. The CDR3 spells CASSSPGQGYEQYF.

The chain couples TRBV6-6 to TRBJ1-4; lacking DNA, the TRBD1 call made by TCRdb goes unchecked. The CDR3 length is 15 residues. The DNA is not on file. The germline CDR1 and CDR2 sequences are MNHNY and SVGAGI (reference sequence). The CDR3 here is CASSSSSVPQEKLFF.